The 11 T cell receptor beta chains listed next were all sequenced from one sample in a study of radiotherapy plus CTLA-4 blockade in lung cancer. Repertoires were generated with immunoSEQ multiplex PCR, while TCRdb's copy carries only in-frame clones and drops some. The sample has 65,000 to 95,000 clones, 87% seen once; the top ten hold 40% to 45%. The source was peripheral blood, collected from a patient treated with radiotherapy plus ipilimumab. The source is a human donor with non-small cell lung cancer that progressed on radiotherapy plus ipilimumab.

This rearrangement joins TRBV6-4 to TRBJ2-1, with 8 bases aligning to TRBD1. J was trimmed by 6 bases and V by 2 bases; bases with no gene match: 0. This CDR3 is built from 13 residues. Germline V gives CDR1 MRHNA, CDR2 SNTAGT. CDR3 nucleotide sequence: TGTGCCAGCAGTGACGACAGGGGCAATGAGCAGTTCTTC. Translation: CASSDDRGNEQFF.

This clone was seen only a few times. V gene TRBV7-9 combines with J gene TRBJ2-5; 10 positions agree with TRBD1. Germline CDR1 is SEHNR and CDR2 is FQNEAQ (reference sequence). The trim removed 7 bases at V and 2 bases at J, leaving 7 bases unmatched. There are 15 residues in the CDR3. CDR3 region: CASTGTGAVQETQYF. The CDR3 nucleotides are TGTGCCAGCACAGGGACAGGGGCCGTACAAGAGACCCAGTACTTC.

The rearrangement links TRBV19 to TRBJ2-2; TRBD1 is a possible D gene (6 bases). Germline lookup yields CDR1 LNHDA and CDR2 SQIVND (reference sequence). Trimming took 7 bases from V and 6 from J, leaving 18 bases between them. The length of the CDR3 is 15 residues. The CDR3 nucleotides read TGTGCCAGTACCGGTGAGGGGGTCTTCGCCGGGGAGCTGTTTTTT. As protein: CASTGEGVFAGELFF.

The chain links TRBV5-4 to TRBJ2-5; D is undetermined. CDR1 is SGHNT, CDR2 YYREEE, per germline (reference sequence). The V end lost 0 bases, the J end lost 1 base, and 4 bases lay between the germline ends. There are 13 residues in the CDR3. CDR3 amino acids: CASSLESQETQYF. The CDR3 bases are TGTGCCAGCAGCTTGGAGTCCCAAGAGACCCAGTACTTC.

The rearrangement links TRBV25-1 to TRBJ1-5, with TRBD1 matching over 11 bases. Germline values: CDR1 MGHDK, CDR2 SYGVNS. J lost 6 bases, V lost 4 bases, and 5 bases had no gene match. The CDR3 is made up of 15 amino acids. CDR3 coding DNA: TGTGCCAGCAGTGGGGGACAGGGGGGGAGTCAGCCCCAGCATTTT. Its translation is CASSGGQGGSQPQHF.

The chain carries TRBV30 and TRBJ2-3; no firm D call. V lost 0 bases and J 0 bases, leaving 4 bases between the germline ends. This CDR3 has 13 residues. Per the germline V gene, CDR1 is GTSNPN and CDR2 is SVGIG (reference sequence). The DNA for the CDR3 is TGTGCCTGGAGTGTCTCTAGCACAGATACGCAGTATTTT. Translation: CAWSVSSTDTQYF.

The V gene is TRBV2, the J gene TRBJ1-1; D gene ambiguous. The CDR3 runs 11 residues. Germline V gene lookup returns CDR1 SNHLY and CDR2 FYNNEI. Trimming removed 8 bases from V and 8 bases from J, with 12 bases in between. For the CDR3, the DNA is TGTGCCAGCCGGGCCCTCCTCGAAGCTTTCTTT. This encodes CASRALLEAFF.

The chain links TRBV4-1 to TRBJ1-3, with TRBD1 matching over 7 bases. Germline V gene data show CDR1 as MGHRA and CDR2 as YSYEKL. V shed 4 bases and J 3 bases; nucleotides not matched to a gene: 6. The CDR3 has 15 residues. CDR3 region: CASSLQGGGGNTIYF. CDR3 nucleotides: TGCGCCAGCAGCCTTCAAGGGGGCGGTGGAAACACCATATATTTT.

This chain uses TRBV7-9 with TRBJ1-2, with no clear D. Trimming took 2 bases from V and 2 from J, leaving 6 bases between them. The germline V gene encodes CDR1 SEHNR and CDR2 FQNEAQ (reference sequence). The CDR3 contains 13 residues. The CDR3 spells CASSLYDNYGYTF. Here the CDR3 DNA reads TGTGCCAGCAGCTTATATGACAACTATGGCTACACCTTC.

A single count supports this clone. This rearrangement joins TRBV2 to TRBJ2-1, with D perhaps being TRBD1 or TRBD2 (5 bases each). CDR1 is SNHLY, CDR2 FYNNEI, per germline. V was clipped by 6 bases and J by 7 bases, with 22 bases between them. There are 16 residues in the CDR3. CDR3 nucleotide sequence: TGTGCCAGCAGGGGGGATTGGGATTTCGGTACGAATGAGCAGTTCTTC. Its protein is CASRGDWDFGTNEQFF.

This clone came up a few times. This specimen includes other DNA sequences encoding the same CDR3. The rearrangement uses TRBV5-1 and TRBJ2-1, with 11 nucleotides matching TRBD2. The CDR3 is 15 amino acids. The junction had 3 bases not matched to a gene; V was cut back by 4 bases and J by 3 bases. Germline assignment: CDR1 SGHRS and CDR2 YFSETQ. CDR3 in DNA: TGCGCCAGCAGCCCCACTAGCGGGAGCTACAATGAGCAGTTCTTC. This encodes CASSPTSGSYNEQFF.